Listed here is a single T cell receptor beta chain. The identical CDR3 is also encoded by other nucleotide sequences in the sample. This CDR3 is built from 14 residues. In germline, CDR1 is MNHEY, CDR2 SVGAGI. V lost 5 bases and J 6 bases, leaving 16 bases between the germline ends. Assay used: immunoSEQ multiplex PCR; TCRdb lists only in-frame clones, some missing. The sample records 37,000 or so clones, 85% to 95% being singletons. The sample is drawn from a study of T cells in tuberculosis. V gene TRBV6-5 combines with J gene TRBJ1-2; a weak D match, TRBD1 (6 bases). The origin of this receptor is a donor aged 10-29 years with latent tuberculosis or without tuberculosis infection. Some clones in this sample may be carry-over from other donors' samples. Sequencing was performed on PBMCs. CDR3 residues: CASSTVTGGDGYTF. The CDR3 DNA follows: TGTGCCAGCAGTACCGTCACGGGGGGCGATGGCTACACCTTC.